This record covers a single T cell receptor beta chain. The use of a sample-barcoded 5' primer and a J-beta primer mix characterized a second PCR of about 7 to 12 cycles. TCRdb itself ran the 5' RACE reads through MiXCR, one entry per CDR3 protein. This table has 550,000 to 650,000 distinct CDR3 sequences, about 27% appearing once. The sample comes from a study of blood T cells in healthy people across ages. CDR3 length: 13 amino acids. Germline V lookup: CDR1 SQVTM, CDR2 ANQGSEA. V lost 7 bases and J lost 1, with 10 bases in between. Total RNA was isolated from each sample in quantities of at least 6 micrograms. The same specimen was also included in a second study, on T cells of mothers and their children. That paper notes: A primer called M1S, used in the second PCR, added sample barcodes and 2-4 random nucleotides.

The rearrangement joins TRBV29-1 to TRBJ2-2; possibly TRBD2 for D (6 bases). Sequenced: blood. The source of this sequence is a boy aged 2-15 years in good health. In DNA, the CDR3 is TGCAGCGCCGGGGGAGGGAACACCGGGGAGCTGTTTTTT. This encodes CSAGGGNTGELFF.